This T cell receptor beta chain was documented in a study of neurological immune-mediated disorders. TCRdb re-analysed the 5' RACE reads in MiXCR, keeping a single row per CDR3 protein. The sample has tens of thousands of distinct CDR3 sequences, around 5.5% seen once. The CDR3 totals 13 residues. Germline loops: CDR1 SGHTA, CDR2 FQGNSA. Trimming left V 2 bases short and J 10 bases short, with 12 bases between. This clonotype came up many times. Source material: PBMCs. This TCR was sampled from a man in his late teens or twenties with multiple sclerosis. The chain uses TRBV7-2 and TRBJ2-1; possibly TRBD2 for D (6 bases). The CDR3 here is CASSLRRGWEQFF. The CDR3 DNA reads TGTGCCAGCAGCTTACGCCGGGGGTGGGAGCAGTTCTTC.